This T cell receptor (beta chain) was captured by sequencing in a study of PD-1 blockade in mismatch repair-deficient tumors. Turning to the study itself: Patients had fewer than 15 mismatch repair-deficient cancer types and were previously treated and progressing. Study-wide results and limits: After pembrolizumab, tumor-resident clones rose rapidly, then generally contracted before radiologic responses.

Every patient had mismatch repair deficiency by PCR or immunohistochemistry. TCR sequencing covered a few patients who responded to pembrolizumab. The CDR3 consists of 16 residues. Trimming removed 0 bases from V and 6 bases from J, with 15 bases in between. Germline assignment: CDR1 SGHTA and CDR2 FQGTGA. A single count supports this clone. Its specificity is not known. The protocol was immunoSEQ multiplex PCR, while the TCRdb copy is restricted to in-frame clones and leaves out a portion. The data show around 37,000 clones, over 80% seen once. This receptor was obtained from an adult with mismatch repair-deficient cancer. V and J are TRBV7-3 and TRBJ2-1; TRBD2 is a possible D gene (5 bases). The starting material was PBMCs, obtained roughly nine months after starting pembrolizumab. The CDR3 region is CASSLTEASLVNEQFF. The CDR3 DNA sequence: TGTGCCAGCAGCTTAACGGAGGCTAGCCTAGTCAATGAGCAGTTCTTC.